This T cell receptor beta chain derives from a study of T-cell reconstitution after alpha-beta-depleted transplantation in children. Molecular barcoding with unique molecular identifiers was used for the TCRbeta library. TCRdb analysed the PCR reads with MiXCR anew, one entry per CDR3 protein. The sample has about a million distinct CDR3 sequences, around 30% seen once. The junction had 14 bases not matched to a gene; V was cut back by 5 bases and J by 5 bases. The CDR3 totals 16 residues. From germline, CDR1 is SGHTA and CDR2 FQGTGA. The source of this sequence is a boy under two years old who had a stem cell transplant for SCID, so the T cells may come from the graft donor. This specimen was PBMCs, mostly from graft donor cells, taken 360 days after TCRalphabeta/CD19-depleted stem cell transplant. The rearrangement links TRBV7-3 to TRBJ1-2, with 7 nucleotides matching TRBD1. The CDR3 sequence: CASSPRLRDSLYGYTF. The CDR3 DNA is TGTGCCAGCAGCCCTCGTCTCCGGGACAGTTTGTATGGCTACACCTTC.